Presented here are 15 T cell receptor beta chains from one specimen sequenced in a study. MiXCR was run by TCRdb on the 5' RACE reads, yielding one entry per CDR3 protein. The table lists approximately 7,900 distinct CDR3 sequences, approximately 71% of them singletons, with approximately 4.5% in the top ten. The material sequenced was tumor-infiltrating naive CD4+ T cells sorted from the breast tumor. The subset was: naive CD4+ T cells, CD4+CD45RA+CD25-. The receptor source for this set is a female donor with breast cancer.

The rearrangement links TRBV20-1 to TRBJ1-1; D gene unclear. The CDR3 is 14 residues long. The V end was cut by 3 bases, the J end by 4 bases, with 15 bases between. Germline assignment: CDR1 DFQATT and CDR2 SNEGSKA (reference sequence). CDR3 DNA sequence: TGCAGTGCTAGGGACCTAATAACATTCACTGAAGCTTTCTTT. It is translated as CSARDLITFTEAFF.

The rearrangement links TRBV5-1 to TRBJ1-1; a possible D gene is TRBD1 (5 bases). Between the trimmed V and J ends, which lost 0 bases and 2 bases, there was a span of 17 bases. The germline CDR1 and CDR2 sequences are SGHRS and YFSETQ. The CDR3 has 17 residues. This CDR3 is CASSLDQGLGLNTEAFF. The CDR3 DNA reads TGCGCCAGCAGCTTGGATCAGGGTCTGGGATTAAACACTGAAGCTTTCTTT.

This clonotype occurred a few times. The V gene is TRBV30, the J gene TRBJ2-7; possible D gene TRBD1, 6 bases. Germline values: CDR1 GTSNPN, CDR2 SVGIG (reference sequence). The CDR3 totals 12 residues. The ends were cut back, 0 bases at V and 4 bases at J, with 7 bases in the middle. DNA for the CDR3: TGTGCCTGGAGTGTAACAGGGTACGAGCAGTACTTC. The encoded protein is CAWSVTGYEQYF.

A note on this clonotype: A read error may produce the germline difference seen at one junction end. V and J are TRBV6-1 and TRBJ2-1, with D possibly TRBD1 on 5 matching bases. Germline V CDR1 and CDR2: MNHNS, SASEGT. This CDR3 has 15 residues. The CDR3 DNA reads as TGTGCCAGCAGGGAAGACAGATCCACCTACAATGAGCAGTTCTTC. Translated, it gives CASREDRSTYNEQFF.

A word on this clonotype: Here the CDR3 omits its conserved ending phenylalanine or tryptophan, so a read error is the likely source. This chain uses TRBV5-1 with TRBJ2-7, with 7 bases matching TRBD1. Germline CDR1 is SGHRS and CDR2 is YFSETQ. Trimming cost V 4 bases and J 5 bases; bases outside gene matches: 9. The CDR3 sequence is 14 residues long. CDR3 coding DNA: TGCGCCAGCAGCCTTGACAGGGATCTCAACGAGCAGTACCTC. Residues: CASSLDRDLNEQYL.

This chain uses TRBV20-1 with TRBJ2-6; a weak D match, TRBD1 (6 bases). The V end lost 2 bases, the J end lost 2 bases, and 10 bases lay between the germline ends. Germline V gene data show CDR1 as DFQATT and CDR2 as SNEGSKA (reference sequence). CDR3 length equals 15 residues. CDR3 protein: CSARQGLAGANVLTF. The CDR3 DNA sequence: TGCAGTGCTAGACAGGGGCTAGCTGGGGCCAACGTCCTGACTTTC.

The chain has TRBV20-1 and TRBJ1-1; tentatively, D is TRBD1 (5 bases). The CDR3 has 14 residues. Trimming cost V 5 bases and J 5 bases, with 18 bases left between them. Germline V gene data show CDR1 as DFQATT and CDR2 as SNEGSKA (reference sequence). CDR3 nucleotide sequence: TGCAGTGCTGAGACCCGGGGGTATTTTACTGAAGCTTTCTTT. It yields the protein CSAETRGYFTEAFF.

This clonotype was counted a few times. The chain carries TRBV20-1 and TRBJ2-7, with TRBD1 identical over 8 bases. The trim removed 4 bases at V and 4 bases at J, leaving 3 bases unmatched. Germline assignment: CDR1 DFQATT and CDR2 SNEGSKA (reference sequence). This CDR3 is built from 12 residues. CDR3 amino acids: CSATNRGYEQYF. CDR3 sequence (DNA): TGCAGTGCTACCAACAGGGGGTACGAGCAGTACTTC.

The chain joins TRBV4-1 to TRBJ1-5, with D tentatively TRBD1 (5 bases). This CDR3 has 15 amino acids. Germline V CDR1 and CDR2: MGHRA, YSYEKL. V gave up 4 bases and J gave up 1 base, with 11 bases separating them. The CDR3 spells CASSPVGDSNQPQHF. CDR3 bases: TGCGCCAGCAGCCCCGTAGGGGACAGCAATCAGCCCCAGCATTTT.

Within the sample, this clonotype is medium-sized. The CDR3 DNA is TGTGCCAGCAGCCTAGAGACAGGGGGCAGTAACGCTTTCTTT. Amino acids: CASSLETGGSNAFF. This sequence joins TRBV7-9 and TRBJ1-1, with 10 positions matching TRBD1. The ends lost 5 bases at V and 11 bases at J; junction bases unmatched: 11. Germline lookup yields CDR1 SEHNR and CDR2 FQNEAQ (reference sequence). This CDR3 has 14 residues.

The V and J genes are TRBV7-2 and TRBJ2-7; D unclear. CDR1 is SGHTA and CDR2 is FQGNSA in the germline V gene. The CDR3 runs 11 residues. V lost 5 bases to trimming and J lost 7 bases, with 9 bases between them. The CDR3 sequence: CASSPIGEQYF. For the CDR3, the DNA is TGTGCCAGCAGCCCAATCGGAGAGCAGTACTTC.

A few counts support this clonotype. This sequence joins TRBV6-1 and TRBJ1-5; TRBD1 matches 7 bases. The CDR3 consists of 15 residues. Germline-derived CDR1 and CDR2 are MNHNS and SASEGT. V was clipped by 4 bases and J by 3 bases; unmatched bases: 6. As DNA, the CDR3 is TGTGCCAGCAGTGGGGCAGGGGGACCCAATCAGCCCCAGCATTTT. Encoded protein: CASSGAGGPNQPQHF.

The rearrangement links TRBV3-1 to TRBJ2-2; TRBD2 is a possible D gene (5 bases). Trimming stripped 2 bases from V and 5 bases from J, with 6 bases between. The CDR3 is 13 residues long. Germline CDR1 and CDR2: LGHDT and YNNKEL (reference sequence). CDR3 coding DNA: TGTGCCAGCAGCCAACGAGGGACCGGGGAGCTGTTTTTT. It translates to CASSQRGTGELFF.

On this clonotype itself: An end of the junction does not agree with germline; a read error may underlie this. This chain connects TRBV20-1 to TRBJ2-3; D uncertain. Per germline, CDR1 DFQATT and CDR2 SNEGSKA (reference sequence). The CDR3 is 11 amino acids. CDR3 nucleotide sequence: TGCAGTGCTAGTGCAGCAGATACGCAGTACTTT. Translation: CSASAADTQYF.

This chain connects TRBV19 to TRBJ1-5; weak D call: TRBD1 (6 bases). V lost 5 bases, J lost 2 bases, and 19 bases lay in between. Germline V lookup: CDR1 LNHDA, CDR2 SQIVND (reference sequence). This CDR3 region has 17 residues. CDR3 sequence: CASSSDPGARGNQPQHF. Here the CDR3 DNA reads TGTGCCAGTAGTTCTGACCCGGGGGCGCGGGGCAATCAGCCCCAGCATTTT.